The next 14 T cell receptor beta chains were all read from a single sample in a study of PD-1 blockade in classical Hodgkin lymphoma. Data came from immunoSEQ multiplex PCR; TCRdb stores just in-frame clones and leaves some out. The table lists approximately 46,000 clones, around 70% of them singletons. Each and every patient relapsed after autologous stem cell transplantation, and patients got differing brentuximab vedotin exposure. Specimen: peripheral blood mononuclear cells (PBMCs), collected at baseline. These receptor sequences come from a human donor with classical Hodgkin lymphoma.

The V call is TRBV11-2, the J call TRBJ2-6; no clear D gene. CDR1 is SGHAT, CDR2 FQNNGV, per germline. The CDR3 extends over 19 amino acids. Trimming pared 2 bases from V and 0 bases from J, leaving 17 bases between. CDR3 sequence (DNA): TGTGCCAGCAGCTTATCTTCAGGATTACCTTTCTCTGGGGCCAACGTCCTGACTTTC. The encoded protein is CASSLSSGLPFSGANVLTF.

This clone was observed a few times. This chain connects TRBV10-3 to TRBJ1-1, with 8 nucleotides matching TRBD1. This CDR3 is built from 15 residues. The germline V gene encodes CDR1 ENHRY and CDR2 SYGVKD. The ends lost 0 bases at V and 6 bases at J; junction bases unmatched: 6. The DNA of the CDR3 is TGTGCCATCAGTGAGTCTGGACAGGGTTTCGCTGAAGCTTTCTTT. It encodes CAISESGQGFAEAFF.

As to this clone: An end of the junction differs from the germline gene, which may be a read error. The V and J genes are TRBV11-1 and TRBJ2-7; 7 bases align to TRBD1. CDR3 size: 17 residues. Germline V lookup: CDR1 SGHAT, CDR2 FQDESV (reference sequence). CDR3 region: CASSLAPTGLVSSEQYF. The DNA for the CDR3 is TGTGCCAGCAGCTTAGCCCCGACAGGGTTGGTATCCTCCGAGCAGTACTTC.

The chain's CDR3 is CASKQPNTEAFF. CDR3 in DNA: TGTGCCAGCAAACAACCGAACACTGAAGCTTTCTTT. J is TRBJ1-1 and V is TRBV2; no reliable D call. V gave up 7 bases and J gave up 1 base, with 7 bases separating them. Germline V lookup: CDR1 SNHLY, CDR2 FYNNEI. This CDR3 has 12 residues.

The chain employs TRBV2 and TRBJ1-6, with D hard to call. Germline lookup yields CDR1 SNHLY and CDR2 FYNNEI. Trimming removed 2 bases at V and 0 bases at J, with 5 bases between. The CDR3 contains 15 residues. The CDR3 DNA follows: TGTGCCAGCAGTGAAACGAGCTCCTATAATTCACCCCTCCACTTT. It is translated as CASSETSSYNSPLHF.

This chain joins TRBV2 and TRBJ1-1, with 7 nucleotides matching TRBD1. With V trimmed by 6 bases and J by 6 bases, 4 bases remained unmatched. CDR3 length: 12 residues. Looked up from germline, CDR1 is SNHLY and CDR2 is FYNNEI. This CDR3 is CASRTGVAEAFF. The CDR3 region has the DNA TGTGCCAGCAGAACAGGGGTAGCTGAAGCTTTCTTT.

The V and J genes are TRBV5-1 and TRBJ1-2; D unclear. Between the trimmed V and J ends, which lost 1 base and 2 bases, there was a span of 12 bases. Germline V CDR1 and CDR2: SGHRS, YFSETQ. The length of the CDR3 is 15 residues. The CDR3 DNA is TGCGCCAGCAGCTTGCCGGAACCCCTAAACTATGGCTACACCTTC. It codes for CASSLPEPLNYGYTF.

The chain links TRBV9 to TRBJ2-1, with 14 bases fitting TRBD2. The V and J ends lost 3 bases and 8 bases, in that order; junction bases with no gene match: 10. Germline values: CDR1 SGDLS, CDR2 YYNGEE. The CDR3 is made up of 17 amino acids. The CDR3 loop reads CASSELGGTSGRDEQFF. In DNA form, the CDR3 reads TGTGCCAGCAGCGAGTTAGGGGGGACTAGCGGGAGAGATGAGCAGTTCTTC.

This chain connects TRBV27 to TRBJ1-1; a weak D match, TRBD1 (5 bases). The CDR3 has 13 residues. The germline CDR1 and CDR2 sequences are MNHEY and SMNVEV (reference sequence). V dropped 6 bases and J dropped 0 bases, with 8 bases sitting between them. CDR3 in amino acids: CASSRQMNTEAFF. The CDR3, as DNA: TGTGCCAGCAGCAGACAGATGAACACTGAAGCTTTCTTT.

This clone was detected only a few times. V is TRBV5-1 and J is TRBJ2-1; D gene uncertain. CDR1 is SGHRS, CDR2 YFSETQ, per germline. CDR3 length: 15 amino acids. V lost 0 bases, J lost 0 bases, and 7 bases lay in between. The CDR3 bases are TGCGCCAGCAGCTTGGGCGGTCTCTCCTACAATGAGCAGTTCTTC. Translating gives CASSLGGLSYNEQFF.

The chain uses TRBV19 and TRBJ1-2, with TRBD1 matching 7 bases. V trimming: 0 bases; J trimming: 2 bases; junction bases outside the gene matches: 9. The germline CDR1 and CDR2 sequences are LNHDA and SQIVND (reference sequence). This CDR3 region has 17 residues. The chain's CDR3 is CASSIDLGTVLNYGYTF. CDR3 coding DNA: TGTGCCAGTAGTATAGATCTCGGGACAGTTCTCAACTATGGCTACACCTTC. Filled out from reference TRBV19 and TRBJ1-2, the complete variable domain reads DGGITQSPKYLFRKEGQNVTLSCEQNLNHDAMYWYRQDPGQGLRLIYYSQIVNDFQKGDIAEGYSVSREKKESFPLTVTSAQKNPTAFYLCASSIDLGTVLNYGYTFGSGTRLTVV.

The rearrangement joins TRBV28 to TRBJ1-1; D is perhaps TRBD1 (5 bases). V shed 3 bases and J shed 1 base, with 12 bases lying between them. Germline CDR1 is MDHEN and CDR2 is SYDVKM. CDR3 length: 15 amino acids. CDR3 residues: CASSFQLTGNTEAFF. DNA of the CDR3: TGTGCCAGCAGTTTTCAACTAACAGGGAACACTGAAGCTTTCTTT.

V is TRBV29-1 and J is TRBJ1-5, with D unclear. The CDR3 loop spans 13 amino acids. Germline CDR1 and CDR2: SQVTM and ANQGSEA. Trimming took 8 bases from V and 0 from J, leaving 11 bases between them. CDR3 in amino acids: CSIRTHSNQPQHF. The CDR3 nucleotides are TGCAGCATTAGGACTCATAGCAATCAGCCCCAGCATTTT.

The DNA of the CDR3 is TGTGCCACCAGCAGAAAGAGGGACTCGAGCTCCTACGAGCAGTACTTC. It encodes CATSRKRDSSSYEQYF. This chain connects TRBV15 to TRBJ2-7, with a weak D call TRBD2 (6 bases). Trimming stripped 2 bases from V and 0 bases from J, with 14 bases between. The CDR3 is made up of 16 amino acids. Germline loops: CDR1 LNHNV, CDR2 YYDKDF (reference sequence).